This record covers a single T cell receptor (beta chain). These data belong to a study of beta chain features in type 1 diabetes. Overall study context: The patient and healthy donor groups were comparable for age, gender and cell yields.

Per germline, CDR1 SGHTA and CDR2 FQGNSA. The CDR3 contains 13 residues. V shed 6 bases and J shed 7 bases, with 16 bases lying between them. The sequenced template was cDNA made from the entire isolated RNA. TCRdb's table, derived via immunoSEQ multiplex PCR, lists solely in-frame clones and lacks some. The sample holds a few hundred thousand clones; approximately 31% are singletons and the top ten take more than 0.055%. The TCR originated in a man aged 18 to 30 in good health. The chain carries TRBV7-2 and TRBJ2-7; weak D call: TRBD1 (6 bases). Sample: naive CD4+ T cells from blood. CDR3 sequence: CASSFSTGYEQYF. CDR3 in DNA: TGTGCCAGCAGTTTCAGCACAGGGTATGAGCAGTACTTC. The whole variable domain, filled in from reference TRBV7-2 and TRBJ2-7, reads GAGVSQSPSNKVTEKGKDVELRCDPISGHTALYWYRQSLGQGLEFLIYFQGNSAPDKSGLPSDRFSAERTGGSVSTLTIQRTQQEDSAVYLCASSFSTGYEQYFGPGTRLTVT.